Below, one T cell receptor (beta chain) is given with its context. The target antigen is unknown. The entry originates in a study of cytomegalovirus exposure and HLA in healthy donors. Study information: Among about 400 genotyped donors, around 80% fell in the Caucasian-associated ancestry cluster.

When sampled, the donors appeared nominally healthy, though they likely had unrecorded immune exposures. With 60 Vbeta and 13 Jbeta primers, the PCR was carried out. Assay used: immunoSEQ multiplex PCR; TCRdb lists only in-frame clones, some missing. The sample shows around 300,000 clones, about 83% of them seen only once. Overall study results and limits: A prior analysis recorded that most TCR beta V segments were productive about 87% or about 30% of the time.

This TCR came from a woman between 40 and 55 years old in good health and CMV-seropositive. The material sequenced was PBMCs.

CDR3 DNA: TGTGCCAGCAGCTCCCTAGACAGAGTGAACACTGAAGCTTTCTTT. Protein sequence: CASSSLDRVNTEAFF. The chain is built from TRBV13 and TRBJ1-1; TRBD1 might be the D (5 bases). The V end lost 4 bases, the J end lost 0 bases, and 12 bases lay between the germline ends. The CDR3 spans 15 residues. The V gene's germline CDR1 is PRHDT and CDR2 FYEKMQ (reference sequence).